Each of the 17 T cell receptor beta chains below was sequenced from the same sample in a study of cytomegalovirus exposure and HLA in healthy donors. The PCR employed 60 Vbeta primers together with 13 Jbeta primers. Assay: immunoSEQ multiplex PCR; the TCRdb copy retains only in-frame clones and omits some. The sample shows 150,000 to 200,000 clones, 80% to 85% of them seen only once. The sequenced sample was PBMCs. Receptors originate from a male donor in good health and CMV-seropositive.

The V call is TRBV5-4, the J call TRBJ2-7; 8 bases line up with TRBD2. Trimming took 4 bases from V and 0 from J; bases not matched to a gene: 3. The germline V gene encodes CDR1 SGHNT and CDR2 YYREEE (reference sequence). The CDR3 has 14 residues. CDR3 amino acids: CASSPGTSSYEQYF. The CDR3 DNA sequence: TGTGCCAGCAGCCCGGGGACTAGCTCCTACGAGCAGTACTTC. Looking up the rest from reference TRBV5-4 and TRBJ2-7 gives the full variable domain: ETGVTQSPTHLIKTRGQQVTLRCSSQSGHNTVSWYQQALGQGPQFIFQYYREEENGRGNFPPRFSGLQFPNYSSELNVNALELDDSALYLCASSPGTSSYEQYFGPGTRLTVT.

This clone was found a few times. Relative to the germline gene, one junction end is altered; a read error may explain this. The rearrangement links TRBV6-6 to TRBJ2-4; D is possibly TRBD1 (5 bases). This CDR3 is 15 amino acids long. The germline V gene encodes CDR1 MNHNY and CDR2 SVGAGI (reference sequence). DNA of the CDR3: TGTGCCAGCAGCCTAGACAGCGAGGCCAAAAACAGTCAGTACTTC. Translation gives CASSLDSEAKNSQYF.

This clone occurred once. The CDR3 DNA is TGTGCCAGCAGCCCCGCATCGGGGACAGGGAATTCACCCCTCCACTTT. Its protein product is CASSPASGTGNSPLHF. This rearrangement joins TRBV7-9 to TRBJ1-6; 9 nucleotides align to TRBD1. V gave up 5 bases and J gave up 7 bases; unmatched junction bases: 9. The germline CDR1 and CDR2 sequences are SEHNR and FQNEAQ (reference sequence). The CDR3 is 16 residues long.

This clone appeared once. This chain joins TRBV5-6 and TRBJ2-5, with a tentative D call TRBD2 (6 bases). The closer fit of TRBJ2-7 to the DNA end suggests the J call may be wrong. Germline V gene data show CDR1 as SGHDT and CDR2 as YYEEEE. There are 17 residues in the CDR3. The CDR3 region has the DNA TGTGCCAGCAGCCTCGAGGGTGGGAGGCGTACTAACTACGAGCAGTACTTC. Translated: CASSLEGGRRTNYEQYF.

The chain carries TRBV19 and TRBJ2-1; 12 bases match TRBD2. The CDR3 runs 18 residues. The ends lost 6 bases at V and 8 bases at J; junction bases unmatched: 17. CDR1 and CDR2 from the germline V gene are LNHDA and SQIVND (reference sequence). The CDR3 loop is CASSPDGLAGTSADEQFF. DNA for the CDR3: TGTGCCAGTAGCCCCGACGGACTAGCGGGAACTAGTGCCGATGAGCAGTTCTTC.

This chain joins TRBV19 and TRBJ2-7; 12 bases match TRBD2. This CDR3 spans 14 amino acids. Germline CDR1 LNHDA, CDR2 SQIVND (reference sequence). V lost 6 bases, J lost 5 bases, and 5 bases stayed unmatched. In nucleotides, the CDR3 is TGTGCCAGTAGGACTAGCGGGAGTCCCCACGAGCAGTACTTC. It codes for CASRTSGSPHEQYF.

This clone was seen more than once but under ten times. The rearrangement uses TRBV6-6 and TRBJ1-2; 7 nucleotides line up with TRBD1. Germline loops: CDR1 MNHNY, CDR2 SVGAGI (reference sequence). This CDR3 has 15 amino acids. The junction had 9 bases not matched to a gene; V was cut back by 6 bases and J by 2 bases. CDR3 region: CASSDPGGWNYGYTF. The CDR3 bases are TGTGCCAGCAGCGACCCAGGGGGTTGGAACTATGGCTACACCTTC.

The V gene is TRBV6-5, the J gene TRBJ2-1, with D maybe TRBD2 (5 bases). The ends were cut back, 2 bases at V and 0 bases at J, with 11 bases in the middle. The germline gives CDR1 MNHEY, CDR2 SVGAGI. This CDR3 spans 16 amino acids. CDR3 bases: TGTGCCAGCAGTTACCGCGGGCTCAGCTCCTACAATGAGCAGTTCTTC. This encodes CASSYRGLSSYNEQFF.

The V and J genes are TRBV5-4 and TRBJ1-2, with 12 bases fitting TRBD1. This CDR3 has 15 amino acids. The V gene's germline CDR1 is SGHNT and CDR2 YYREEE (reference sequence). Unmatched junction bases numbered 5, after V lost 4 bases and J lost 4 bases. CDR3 loop: CASSEGTGGAYGYTF. The CDR3 bases are TGTGCCAGCAGCGAGGGGACAGGGGGCGCCTATGGCTACACCTTC.

The rearrangement links TRBV5-1 to TRBJ1-2; possibly TRBD1 for D (6 bases). Germline assignment: CDR1 SGHRS and CDR2 YFSETQ. The CDR3 has 14 amino acids. Trimming left V 4 bases short and J 0 bases short, with 10 bases between. In DNA, the CDR3 is TGCGCCAGCAGCAGCACAGGGACTAACTATGGCTACACCTTC. Encoded protein: CASSSTGTNYGYTF.

The V gene is TRBV2, the J gene TRBJ1-1; D not resolved. The CDR3 is 11 amino acids. The germline V and J ends were trimmed by 7 bases and 3 bases, with 6 bases remaining between them. The germline gives CDR1 SNHLY, CDR2 FYNNEI. This chain's CDR3 is CASTYYTEAFF. In DNA form, the CDR3 reads TGTGCCAGCACCTACTACACTGAAGCTTTCTTT.

This sequence joins TRBV29-1 and TRBJ2-5, with 8 bases matching TRBD1. The better agreement between TRBJ2-7 and the DNA end casts doubt on the J call. The CDR3 runs 14 residues. The germline V gene encodes CDR1 SQVTM and CDR2 ANQGSEA. The CDR3 DNA follows: TGCAGCGCCAAGACAGGGGACGTGTCCTACGAGCAGTACTTC. This codes for CSAKTGDVSYEQYF.

The V call is TRBV5-1, the J call TRBJ1-4, with 9 positions matching TRBD1. Germline CDR1 reads SGHRS; CDR2 reads YFSETQ. V shed 4 bases, J shed 3 bases, and the junction held 4 bases outside the gene matches. The CDR3 contains 15 residues. For the CDR3, the DNA is TGCGCCAGCAGCGGGACAGGGCTAGCTAATGAAAAACTGTTTTTT. This encodes CASSGTGLANEKLFF.

This clone showed up just once. The chain recombines TRBV11-3 with TRBJ1-1; tentative D call: TRBD1 (5 bases). The CDR3 is made up of 11 amino acids. CDR1 is SGHNT, CDR2 YENEEA, per germline. The V and J ends lost 5 bases and 7 bases respectively, with 8 bases between them. This chain's CDR3 is CASSVQVEAFF. DNA for the CDR3: TGTGCCAGCAGCGTACAGGTTGAAGCTTTCTTT. The full variable domain, its missing parts supplied by reference TRBV11-3 and TRBJ1-1, is EAGVVQSPRYKIIEKKQPVAFWCNPISGHNTLYWYLQNLGQGPELLIRYENEEAVDDSQLPKDRFSAERLKGVDSTLKIQPAELGDSAVYLCASSVQVEAFFGQGTRLTVV.

This chain links TRBV30 with TRBJ2-1; 7 nucleotides agree with TRBD1. The CDR3 is made up of 14 amino acids. The germline V gene encodes CDR1 GTSNPN and CDR2 SVGIG (reference sequence). V dropped 0 bases and J dropped 8; count of bases not matched to a gene: 7. The CDR3 sequence is CAWSVTGVGDEQFF. The CDR3 nucleotides are TGTGCCTGGAGTGTAACAGGGGTCGGCGATGAGCAGTTCTTC.

The V gene is TRBV7-9, the J gene TRBJ1-1; weak D call: TRBD1 (5 bases). V lost 3 bases to trimming and J lost 7 bases, with 15 bases between them. The CDR3 sequence is 14 residues long. Germline CDR1 and CDR2: SEHNR and FQNEAQ (reference sequence). The CDR3 region has the DNA TGTGCCAGCAGCTTGGACGGGACTCATATTGAAGCTTTCTTT. Residues: CASSLDGTHIEAFF.

For this clone: The junction and the germline gene differ at one end; a read error may be behind it. Within the sample, other DNA sequences also encode this same CDR3. The rearrangement uses TRBV28 and TRBJ1-2, with 9 bases that match TRBD1. The CDR3 extends over 15 amino acids. The germline V gene has CDR1 MDHEN and CDR2 SYDVKM. CDR3: CASRPTLTGGYGYTF. Written as DNA, the CDR3 is TGTGCTAGCAGACCTACTCTGACAGGGGGCTATGGCTACACCTTC.